What follows are 15 T cell receptor beta chains derived from one specimen sequenced in a study of T cell responses to AZD1222 COVID-19 vaccine. Measured with immunoSEQ multiplex PCR; TCRdb has only the in-frame clones, and not every one. The top ten clones hold about 2.7% of a sample with roughly 120,000 clones, about 91% of them seen once. This specimen consisted of peripheral blood, obtained on day 0 of AZD1222 vaccination. The source is an adult in good health.

The V and J genes are TRBV6-5 and TRBJ1-5; D unclear. Between the trimmed V and J ends, which lost 10 bases and 6 bases, there was a span of 19 bases. The CDR3 runs 14 residues. Looked up from germline, CDR1 is MNHEY and CDR2 is SVGAGI. The CDR3, as DNA: TGTGCCATCTCCCTCGACCCTGGACCTCAGCCCCAGCATTTT. This gives the protein CAISLDPGPQPQHF.

The chain joins TRBV24-1 to TRBJ2-3; no clear D gene. The V gene's germline CDR1 is KGHDR and CDR2 SFDVKD. V lost 0 bases and J 10 bases, leaving 13 bases between the germline ends. The CDR3 loop spans 14 amino acids. For the CDR3, the DNA is TGTGCCACCAGTGATTTGCACGTTCTGTCGTCGCAGTATTTT. This sequence encodes CATSDLHVLSSQYF.

The V gene is TRBV19, the J gene TRBJ2-1; 14 nucleotides agree with TRBD2. CDR1 is LNHDA, CDR2 SQIVND, per germline (reference sequence). This CDR3 region has 18 residues. The V segment lost 5 bases and the J segment 4 bases; nucleotides outside the gene matches: 10. CDR3 DNA sequence: TGTGCCAGTAGTCCTGGTGGACTAGCGGGAGGATCTTACAATGAGCAGTTCTTC. Its translation is CASSPGGLAGGSYNEQFF.

V gene TRBV24-1 combines with J gene TRBJ2-1, with 8 bases identical to TRBD2. With V trimmed by 4 bases and J by 2 bases, 6 bases remained unmatched. CDR1 is KGHDR, CDR2 SFDVKD, per germline. CDR3 length equals 16 residues. CDR3 DNA sequence: TGTGCCACCAGTGACCCGACTAGCGTTCCCTACAATGAGCAGTTCTTC. Its translation: CATSDPTSVPYNEQFF.

The gene calls are TRBV5-4 and TRBJ2-5, with TRBD2 identical over 8 bases. Per germline, CDR1 SGHNT and CDR2 YYREEE (reference sequence). V lost 2 bases and J lost 1; bases outside the gene matches: 1. The CDR3 contains 14 residues. CDR3 sequence (DNA): TGTGCCAGCAGCTTAACTAGCGGCCAAGAGACCCAGTACTTC. Its protein product is CASSLTSGQETQYF.

The chain recombines TRBV9 with TRBJ1-2, with D unclear. V lost 3 bases and J lost 6, with 6 bases in between. The germline V gene has CDR1 SGDLS and CDR2 YYNGEE. This CDR3 comprises 11 residues. CDR3 nucleotides: TGTGCCAGCAGCGGACGCGATGGCTACACCTTC. Its translation: CASSGRDGYTF.

The gene calls are TRBV10-2 and TRBJ1-1; D remains ambiguous. Germline assignment: CDR1 WSHSY and CDR2 SAAADI. This CDR3 contains 11 residues. V was clipped by 5 bases and J by 5 bases, with 6 bases between them. The CDR3 here is CASSWETEAFF. CDR3 bases: TGCGCCAGCAGTTGGGAAACTGAAGCTTTCTTT.

A word on this clone: This sample includes further DNA sequences coding for the same CDR3. This rearrangement joins TRBV19 to TRBJ1-2; 7 nucleotides match TRBD1. CDR1 LNHDA and CDR2 SQIVND come from the germline V gene (reference sequence). Trimming removed 5 bases from V and 1 base from J; junction bases left unmatched: 7. The length of the CDR3 is 15 residues. The chain's CDR3 is CASSSRTGYNYGYTF. CDR3 DNA: TGTGCCAGTAGTTCAAGGACAGGTTATAACTATGGCTACACCTTC.

This chain links TRBV4-3 with TRBJ2-7; 10 nucleotides match TRBD2. CDR1 is LGHNA and CDR2 is YSLEER in the germline V gene. Unmatched junction bases numbered 5, after V lost 2 bases and J lost 4 bases. The CDR3 has 15 residues. The DNA of the CDR3 is TGCGCCAGCAGCCAATCAACTAGCGGGATTTACGAGCAGTACTTC. Its protein is CASSQSTSGIYEQYF.

This sequence joins TRBV15 and TRBJ1-2, with D possibly being TRBD1 (5 bases). This CDR3 is built from 15 residues. V was cut by 0 bases and J by 4 bases, with 12 bases left in between. Germline V gene lookup returns CDR1 LNHNV and CDR2 YYDKDF (reference sequence). CDR3 coding DNA: TGTGCCACCAGCAGAGATATGGGGGTCCCCTATGGCTACACCTTC. Residues: CATSRDMGVPYGYTF.

The rearrangement links TRBV11-3 to TRBJ2-1; 9 nucleotides align to TRBD2. V gave up 4 bases and J gave up 10 bases; unmatched junction bases: 14. The germline V gene encodes CDR1 SGHNT and CDR2 YENEEA. The CDR3 sequence is 16 residues long. The CDR3 is CASSYIGASGTQEQFF. Written as DNA, the CDR3 is TGTGCCAGCAGCTACATAGGGGCTAGCGGGACTCAGGAGCAGTTCTTC. The full variable domain, rest sourced from reference TRBV11-3 and TRBJ2-1, is EAGVVQSPRYKIIEKKQPVAFWCNPISGHNTLYWYLQNLGQGPELLIRYENEEAVDDSQLPKDRFSAERLKGVDSTLKIQPAELGDSAVYLCASSYIGASGTQEQFFGPGTRLTVL.

This clone was recorded only once. The J gene is TRBJ2-3, the V gene TRBV4-2, with 13 bases lining up with TRBD2. Germline CDR1 is LGHNA and CDR2 is YNFKEQ. This CDR3 comprises 19 residues. With V trimmed by 3 bases and J by 0 bases, 9 bases remained unmatched. CDR3 DNA: TGTGCCAGCAGCCATCCGCGACTAGCGGGAGGTCCTAGCACAGATACGCAGTATTTT. Translating it yields CASSHPRLAGGPSTDTQYF.

This chain uses TRBV2 with TRBJ1-5; 10 positions agree with TRBD1. After removal of 6 bases from V and 3 bases from J, the junction contained 5 bases not matched to a gene. CDR1 is SNHLY, CDR2 FYNNEI, per germline. The CDR3 has 15 residues. CDR3 loop: CASSYGTGANQPQHF. Here the CDR3 DNA reads TGTGCCAGCAGCTACGGGACAGGGGCCAATCAGCCCCAGCATTTT.

The J gene is TRBJ1-3, the V gene TRBV7-2; D perhaps matches TRBD1 (5 bases). CDR3 length: 16 amino acids. Germline CDR1 and CDR2: SGHTA and FQGNSA. The ends were cut back, 5 bases at V and 0 bases at J, with 14 bases in the middle. The CDR3, as DNA: TGTGCCAGCAGCGATCGAGGGACTTTCTCTGGAAACACCATATATTTT. Residues: CASSDRGTFSGNTIYF. Combining the CDR3 with reference TRBV7-2 and TRBJ1-3 gives the whole variable domain GAGVSQSPSNKVTEKGKDVELRCDPISGHTALYWYRQSLGQGLEFLIYFQGNSAPDKSGLPSDRFSAERTGGSVSTLTIQRTQQEDSAVYLCASSDRGTFSGNTIYFGEGSWLTVV.

This clone was recorded once. The chain combines TRBV30 with TRBJ2-1; a possible D gene is TRBD2 (6 bases). V lost 1 base, J lost 7 bases, and 14 bases lay in between. This CDR3 is built from 14 residues. Germline assignment: CDR1 GTSNPN and CDR2 SVGIG (reference sequence). CDR3 sequence reads: CAWSASGSWNEQFF. CDR3 nucleotides: TGTGCCTGGAGTGCGAGCGGGTCGTGGAATGAGCAGTTCTTC.